The clone carrying this T cell receptor beta chain was seen a handful of times. The target antigen is unknown. The sample originates from a study of T cells in Graves' hyperthyroidism and ophthalmopathy. On the study more broadly: Peripheral blood was drawn at first diagnosis, prior to all treatment. Points from the study as a whole: Stable hyperthyroidism was told apart from ophthalmopathy by a model built on 13 V-J features.

RNA transcripts were the template for amplifying TCR beta CDR3 regions. The HTBI primer set was used in a first-round RT-PCR of the TCR CDR3. TCRdb re-called the multiplex PCR reads through MiXCR, storing one row per CDR3 protein. The sample has nearly 750,000 distinct CDR3 sequences, 30% to 40% seen once; the top ten hold roughly 30%. Hyperthyroidism in the patients, aged 18 to 65, was newly diagnosed and under 2 months in duration. Sequences were obtained from blood. The clonotype comes from a woman aged 35 to 49 with Graves' hyperthyroidism.

The DNA of the CDR3 is TGTGCCAGGTGGGACAGCGGCAATCAGCCCCAGCATTTT. This gives the protein CARWDSGNQPQHF. The chain combines TRBV6-4 with TRBJ1-5, with TRBD1 matching 7 bases. CDR3 size: 13 residues. Germline V gene lookup returns CDR1 MRHNA and CDR2 SNTAGT. Trimming removed 9 bases from V and 2 bases from J; junction bases left unmatched: 4.